The entry that follows covers one T cell receptor (beta chain) sequence. Trimming at V came to 5 bases and at J to 2 bases, leaving 7 bases not matched to a gene. Germline V lookup: CDR1 SGHTA, CDR2 FQGTGA. This CDR3 region has 16 residues. The data were taken from a study of T cells in Graves' hyperthyroidism and ophthalmopathy. The definition of stable Graves' hyperthyroidism was no ophthalmopathy progression within 18 months. RNA transcripts served as the template for amplifying TCR beta CDR3 regions. Initially, a first-round RT-PCR of the TCR CDR3 employed the HTBI primer set. Each CDR3 protein is one row after TCRdb ran MiXCR on the multiplex PCR reads. This sample yields roughly 380,000 distinct CDR3 sequences, of which about 15% are seen a single time; 9.5% to 12% belongs to the top ten.

The sequencing input was blood. This chain joins TRBV7-3 and TRBJ2-2; 8 bases fit TRBD1. The source of this sequence is an older woman with Graves' hyperthyroidism. This CDR3 reads CASSRRTGRNTGELFF. The CDR3 bases are TGTGCCAGCAGCCGACGGACAGGGAGAAACACCGGGGAGCTGTTTTTT.